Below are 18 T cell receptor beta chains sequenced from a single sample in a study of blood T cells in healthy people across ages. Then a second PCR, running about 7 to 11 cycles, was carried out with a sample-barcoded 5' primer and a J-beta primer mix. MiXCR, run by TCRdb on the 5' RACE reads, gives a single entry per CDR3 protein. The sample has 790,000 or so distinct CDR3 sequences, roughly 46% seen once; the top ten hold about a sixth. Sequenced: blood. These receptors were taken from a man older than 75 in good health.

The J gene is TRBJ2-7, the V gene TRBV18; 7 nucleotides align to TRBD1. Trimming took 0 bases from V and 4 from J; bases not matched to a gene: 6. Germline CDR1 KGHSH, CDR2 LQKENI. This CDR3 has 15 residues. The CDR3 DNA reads TGTGCCAGCTCACCACCTACAGGGGAGTTTTACGAGCAGTACTTC. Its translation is CASSPPTGEFYEQYF.

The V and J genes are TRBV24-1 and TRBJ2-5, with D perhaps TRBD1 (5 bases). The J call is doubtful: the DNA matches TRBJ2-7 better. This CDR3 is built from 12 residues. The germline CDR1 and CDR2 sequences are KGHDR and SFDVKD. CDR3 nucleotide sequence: TGTGCCACCAGTGACTCAGGGTTCGAGCAGTACTTC. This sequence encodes CATSDSGFEQYF.

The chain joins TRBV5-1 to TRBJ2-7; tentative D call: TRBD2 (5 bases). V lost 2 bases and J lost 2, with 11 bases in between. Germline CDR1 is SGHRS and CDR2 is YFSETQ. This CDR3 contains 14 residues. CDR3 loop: CASSFRADTYEQYF. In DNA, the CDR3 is TGCGCCAGCAGCTTCCGAGCGGATACCTACGAGCAGTACTTC.

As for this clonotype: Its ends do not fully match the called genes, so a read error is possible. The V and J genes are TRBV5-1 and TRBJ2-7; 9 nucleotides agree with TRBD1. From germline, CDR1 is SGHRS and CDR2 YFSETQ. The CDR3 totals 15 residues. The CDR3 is CVSSLEGQGLYEQYF. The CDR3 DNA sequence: TGCGTCAGCAGCCTCGAGGGACAGGGACTGTACGAGCAGTACTTC.

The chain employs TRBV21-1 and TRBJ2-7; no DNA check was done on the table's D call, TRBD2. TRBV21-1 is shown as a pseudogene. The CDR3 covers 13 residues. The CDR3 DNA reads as TGTGCCAGCAGCCTATGGGCCGCCTACGAGCAGTACTTC. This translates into CASSLWAAYEQYF.

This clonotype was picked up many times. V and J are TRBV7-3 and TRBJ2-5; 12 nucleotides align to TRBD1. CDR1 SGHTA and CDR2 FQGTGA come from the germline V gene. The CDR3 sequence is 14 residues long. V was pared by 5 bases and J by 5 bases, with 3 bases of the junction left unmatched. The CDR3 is CASSPGTGGETQYF. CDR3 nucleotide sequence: TGTGCCAGCAGCCCCGGGACAGGGGGCGAGACCCAGTACTTC.

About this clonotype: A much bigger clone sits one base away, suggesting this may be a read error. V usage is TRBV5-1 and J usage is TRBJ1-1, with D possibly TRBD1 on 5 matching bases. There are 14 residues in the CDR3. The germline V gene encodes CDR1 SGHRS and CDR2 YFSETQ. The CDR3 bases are TGCGCCAGCACCTGGTGGGGCGGGAACACTGAAACTTTCTTT. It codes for CASTWWGGNTETFF.

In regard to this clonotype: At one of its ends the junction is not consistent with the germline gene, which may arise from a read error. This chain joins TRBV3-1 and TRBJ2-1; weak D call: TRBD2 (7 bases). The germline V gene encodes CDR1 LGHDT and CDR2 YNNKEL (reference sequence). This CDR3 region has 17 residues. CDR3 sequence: CVSSQDFGLGGYNEQFF. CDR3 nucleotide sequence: TGTGTCAGCAGCCAAGATTTTGGACTAGGGGGTTACAATGAGCAGTTCTTC.

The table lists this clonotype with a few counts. CDR3 residues: CASSQDRRVETQYF. For the CDR3, the DNA is TGCGCCAGCAGCCAAGATAGGAGGGTTGAGACCCAGTACTTC. The rearrangement joins TRBV4-3 to TRBJ2-5; D is possibly TRBD2 (6 bases). Germline V gene data show CDR1 as LGHNA and CDR2 as YSLEER. V was cut by 0 bases and J by 5 bases, with 10 bases left in between. The CDR3 covers 14 residues.

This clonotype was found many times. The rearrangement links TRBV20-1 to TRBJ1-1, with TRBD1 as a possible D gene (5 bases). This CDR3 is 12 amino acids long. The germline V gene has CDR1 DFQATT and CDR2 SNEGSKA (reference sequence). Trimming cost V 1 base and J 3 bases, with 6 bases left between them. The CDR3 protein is CSARAGYTEAFF. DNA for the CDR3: TGCAGTGCTAGAGCAGGGTACACTGAAGCTTTCTTT.

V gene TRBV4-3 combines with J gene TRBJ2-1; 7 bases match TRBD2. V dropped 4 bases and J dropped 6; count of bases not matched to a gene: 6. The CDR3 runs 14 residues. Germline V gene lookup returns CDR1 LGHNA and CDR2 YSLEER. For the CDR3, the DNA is TGCGCCAGCAGCCTACAGCGGGAAGCCAATGAGCAGTTCTTC. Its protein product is CASSLQREANEQFF.

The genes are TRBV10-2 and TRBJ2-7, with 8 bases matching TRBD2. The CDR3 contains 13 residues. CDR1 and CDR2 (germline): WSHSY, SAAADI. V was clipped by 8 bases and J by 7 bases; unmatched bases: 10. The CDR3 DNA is TGCGCCAGCGAGGGACTAGTTGCGGGGGAGCAGTACTTC. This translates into CASEGLVAGEQYF.

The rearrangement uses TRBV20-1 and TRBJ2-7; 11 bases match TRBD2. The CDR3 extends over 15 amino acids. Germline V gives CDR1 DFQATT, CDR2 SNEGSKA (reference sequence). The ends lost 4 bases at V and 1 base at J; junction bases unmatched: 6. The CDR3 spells CSAITGTSGSYEQYF. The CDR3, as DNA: TGCAGTGCTATAACCGGGACTAGCGGATCCTACGAGCAGTACTTC.

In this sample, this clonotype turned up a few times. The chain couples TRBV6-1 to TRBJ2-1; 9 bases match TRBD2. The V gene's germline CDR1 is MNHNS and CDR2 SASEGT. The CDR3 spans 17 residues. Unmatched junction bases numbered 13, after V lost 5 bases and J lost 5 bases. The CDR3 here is CASSRLSSGTYHNEQFF. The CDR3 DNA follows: TGTGCCAGCAGTCGCCTCTCTAGCGGGACCTACCACAATGAGCAGTTCTTC.

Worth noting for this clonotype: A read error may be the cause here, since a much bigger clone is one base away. CDR3 sequence reads: CTSSDVAGTDTQYF. For the CDR3, the DNA is TGTACCAGCAGTGATGTAGCGGGCACAGATACGCAGTATTTT. V usage is TRBV2 and J usage is TRBJ2-3; D might be TRBD2 (6 bases). From germline, CDR1 is SNHLY and CDR2 FYNNEI. This CDR3 is 14 amino acids long.

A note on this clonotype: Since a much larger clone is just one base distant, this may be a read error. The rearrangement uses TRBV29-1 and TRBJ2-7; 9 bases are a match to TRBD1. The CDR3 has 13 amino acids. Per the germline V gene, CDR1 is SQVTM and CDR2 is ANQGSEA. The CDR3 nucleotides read TGCAGCGTTGGTGGGACAGGGAGCTACAAGCAGTACTTC. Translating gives CSVGGTGSYKQYF.

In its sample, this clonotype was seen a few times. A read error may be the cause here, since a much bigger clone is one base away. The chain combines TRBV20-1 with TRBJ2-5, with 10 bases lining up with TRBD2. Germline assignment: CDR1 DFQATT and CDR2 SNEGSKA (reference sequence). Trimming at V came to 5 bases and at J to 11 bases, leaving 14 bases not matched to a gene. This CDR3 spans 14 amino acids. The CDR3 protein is CSAVTSGKYNEQYF. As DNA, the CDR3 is TGCAGTGCTGTAACTAGCGGGAAATACAATGAGCAGTACTTC.

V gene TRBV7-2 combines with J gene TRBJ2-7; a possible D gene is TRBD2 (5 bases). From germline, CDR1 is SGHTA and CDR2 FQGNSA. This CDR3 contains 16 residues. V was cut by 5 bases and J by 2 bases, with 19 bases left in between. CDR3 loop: CASSQALGTGAYEQYF. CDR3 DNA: TGTGCCAGCAGCCAAGCACTGGGCACCGGGGCCTACGAGCAGTACTTC. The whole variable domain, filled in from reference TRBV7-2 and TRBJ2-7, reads GAGVSQSPSNKVTEKGKDVELRCDPISGHTALYWYRQSLGQGLEFLIYFQGNSAPDKSGLPSDRFSAERTGGSVSTLTIQRTQQEDSAVYLCASSQALGTGAYEQYFGPGTRLTVT.